A selection of T cell receptor beta chains follows, all from one sample in a study of tumor-infiltrating lymphocytes in primary liver carcinoma. MiXCR, run by TCRdb on the multiplex PCR reads, gives a single entry per CDR3 protein. The sample lists nearly 200,000 distinct CDR3 sequences, less than 65% occurring once. The sample consisted of peripheral blood. Receptors were obtained from a woman in her sixties with primary liver carcinoma and hepatitis B virus infection. CDR3s include the opening cysteine and the closing phenylalanine or tryptophan. Fields, in order: CDR3 protein, CDR3 DNA, V gene, J gene, D gene, clone size. A D gene is named only where the DNA matches it firmly. Where a row states a size, it is once, few, many or the class of an expanded clone; other rows omit it.

CDR3 protein: CASSLGALAYNEQFF; CDR3 DNA: TGTGCCAGCAGCTTAGGGGCACTCGCCTACAATGAGCAGTTCTTC; V gene: TRBV11-2; J gene: TRBJ2-1; D gene: NA; clone size: NA
CDR3 protein: CASSWQTGYTEASF; CDR3 DNA: TGCGCCAGCAGCTGGCAGACAGGCTACACTGAAGCTTCCTTT; V gene: TRBV5-1; J gene: TRBJ1-1; D gene: NA; clone size: NA
CDR3 protein: CASSRRTSGRVDKQFF; CDR3 DNA: TGTGCCAGCAGCCGAAGGACTAGCGGGAGAGTCGATAAGCAGTTCTTC; V gene: TRBV7-3; J gene: TRBJ2-1; D gene: TRBD2; clone size: NA
CDR3 protein: CVSSLWEGLSSYGQYF; CDR3 DNA: TGTGTCAGCAGCTTGTGGGAGGGCCTGAGCTCTTACGGGCAGTACTTC; V gene: TRBV11-2; J gene: TRBJ2-7; D gene: TRBD2; clone size: NA
CDR3 protein: CVSSFTGPLCYGYTF; CDR3 DNA: TGTGTCAGCAGTTTCACAGGGCCGCTATGCTATGGCTACACCTTC; V gene: TRBV6-5; J gene: TRBJ1-2; D gene: NA; clone size: NA
CDR3 protein: CASSSEGQIYGCTF; CDR3 DNA: TGCGCCAGCAGCTCTGAGGGACAGATCTATGGCTGCACCTTC; V gene: TRBV5-1; J gene: TRBJ1-2; D gene: TRBD1; clone size: NA
CDR3 protein: CASSQLGGLAGSREQYF; CDR3 DNA: TGTGCCAGCAGCCAACTAGGAGGACTAGCGGGATCGAGGGAGCAGTACTTC; V gene: TRBV11-2; J gene: TRBJ2-7; D gene: TRBD2; clone size: NA
CDR3 protein: CAGGQQNTGELFF; CDR3 DNA: TGTGCCGGGGGACAGCAGAACACCGGGGAGCTGTTTTTT; V gene: TRBV28; J gene: TRBJ2-2; D gene: TRBD1; clone size: NA
CDR3 protein: CASTPSLQVNYGYTF; CDR3 DNA: TGTGCCAGCACCCCGTCTCTTCAGGTTAACTATGGCTACACCTTC; V gene: TRBV6-1; J gene: TRBJ1-2; D gene: NA; clone size: NA
CDR3 protein: CASSFGLADYEQYF; CDR3 DNA: TGTGCCAGCAGTTTCGGTCTAGCGGATTACGAGCAGTACTTC; V gene: TRBV12-3/TRBV12-4; J gene: TRBJ2-7; D gene: TRBD2; clone size: many
CDR3 protein: CSVRLPRGGLETQYF; CDR3 DNA: TGCAGCGTCAGACTACCCAGGGGCGGGCTGGAGACCCAGTACTTC; V gene: TRBV29-1; J gene: TRBJ2-5; D gene: NA; clone size: many
CDR3 protein: CVSSNYLAPGGSYNEQFF; CDR3 DNA: TGTGTCAGCAGCAACTACCTGGCTCCGGGAGGCTCCTACAATGAGCAGTTCTTC; V gene: TRBV7-9; J gene: TRBJ2-1; D gene: TRBD2; clone size: NA
CDR3 protein: CASRRIGSGELFF; CDR3 DNA: TGTGCTAGCAGGCGAATTGGCAGCGGAGAGCTGTTTTTT; V gene: TRBV11-2; J gene: TRBJ2-2; D gene: NA; clone size: NA
CDR3 protein: CASSWALSGTGELFF; CDR3 DNA: TGTGCCAGCAGCTGGGCCCTGTCCGGCACCGGGGAGCTGTTTTTT; V gene: TRBV11-2; J gene: TRBJ2-2; D gene: NA; clone size: many
CDR3 protein: CASNEVGSYSGELFF; CDR3 DNA: TGTGCCAGCAATGAAGTAGGGAGTTACAGCGGGGAGCTGTTTTTT; V gene: TRBV6-1; J gene: TRBJ2-2; D gene: NA; clone size: NA
CDR3 protein: CASSRQGGNTEAFF; CDR3 DNA: TGTGCCAGCAGTAGACAAGGGGGGAACACTGAAGCTTTCTTT; V gene: TRBV12-3/TRBV12-4; J gene: TRBJ1-1; D gene: NA; clone size: many
CDR3 protein: CASSPPPGSINPPRKSHEQYF; CDR3 DNA: TGTGCCAGCAGCCCCCCCCCAGGGAGTATAAACCCACCGAGGAAGAGCCACGAGCAGTACTTC; V gene: TRBV5-6; J gene: TRBJ2-7; D gene: NA; clone size: few
CDR3 protein: CASSQEGVADTGELFF; CDR3 DNA: TGCGCCAGCAGCCAAGAGGGCGTAGCGGACACCGGAGAGCTGTTTTTT; V gene: TRBV4-1; J gene: TRBJ2-2; D gene: NA; clone size: NA
CDR3 protein: CASSLSPGPQETHCF; CDR3 DNA: TGTGCCAGCAGCTTAAGCCCGGGGCCCCAAGAGACCCACTGCTTC; V gene: TRBV11-3; J gene: TRBJ2-5; D gene: NA; clone size: NA
CDR3 protein: CASSQEGGYRLAPSSYNEQLF; CDR3 DNA: TGTGCCAGCAGCCAAGAAGGAGGTTATAGACTAGCCCCAAGTTCCTACAATGAGCAGCTCTTC; V gene: TRBV4-2; J gene: TRBJ2-1; D gene: TRBD2; clone size: NA
CDR3 protein: CANSLDETLRTTTF; CDR3 DNA: TGTGCCAACAGCTTAGATGAGACCCTCCGAACTACCACTTTC; V gene: TRBV11-2; J gene: TRBJ2-1; D gene: NA; clone size: once
CDR3 protein: CARSLVVIPEAFF; CDR3 DNA: TGTGCCAGAAGCTTAGTAGTGATCCCTGAAGCTTTCTTT; V gene: TRBV11-3; J gene: TRBJ1-1; D gene: NA; clone size: NA
CDR3 protein: CASSSDGHDYVYTF; CDR3 DNA: TGTGCCAGCAGCTCCGATGGACACGACTATGTCTACACATTC; V gene: TRBV11-2; J gene: TRBJ1-2; D gene: NA; clone size: NA
CDR3 protein: CASSQDGLAGVITGELLF; CDR3 DNA: TGCGCCAGCAGCCAAGATGGGCTAGCGGGAGTGATCACCGGGGAGCTGCTTTTT; V gene: TRBV4-1; J gene: TRBJ2-2; D gene: TRBD2; clone size: once
CDR3 protein: CASSLNREGTRTYNEQFF; CDR3 DNA: TGTGCCAGCAGCTTAAATCGGGAGGGTACGAGGACCTACAATGAGCAGTTCTTC; V gene: TRBV7-3; J gene: TRBJ2-1; D gene: TRBD2; clone size: NA
CDR3 protein: CSAITGTGGVQYF; CDR3 DNA: TGCAGCGCGATCACCGGGACAGGGGGCGTTCAGTACTTC; V gene: TRBV29-1; J gene: TRBJ2-4; D gene: TRBD1; clone size: many
CDR3 protein: CASSQEQANLLNGYTF; CDR3 DNA: TGTGCCAGCAGTCAAGAACAGGCAAATTTGCTTAATGGCTACACCTTC; V gene: TRBV4-2; J gene: TRBJ1-2; D gene: NA; clone size: once
CDR3 protein: CASSLALTGGETQYF; CDR3 DNA: TGTGCCAGCAGCTTAGCACTAACGGGTGGAGAGACCCAGTACTTC; V gene: TRBV11-1; J gene: TRBJ2-5; D gene: NA; clone size: NA
CDR3 protein: CANSSRGRGDNQPQHF; CDR3 DNA: TGCGCCAACAGTTCTAGGGGCAGAGGGGACAATCAGCCCCAGCATTTT; V gene: TRBV10-2; J gene: TRBJ1-5; D gene: NA; clone size: once
CDR3 protein: CASGRLAGLLEIQHF; CDR3 DNA: TGTGCCAGCGGCCGCCTAGCGGGACTTTTGGAGATCCAGCACTTC; V gene: TRBV11-1; J gene: TRBJ2-5; D gene: TRBD2; clone size: once
CDR3 protein: CASSLGIGFGPTAYEQYF; CDR3 DNA: TGTGCCAGCAGCTTAGGGATTGGCTTTGGACCGACTGCCTACGAGCAGTACTTC; V gene: TRBV7-8; J gene: TRBJ2-7; D gene: NA; clone size: NA
CDR3 protein: CAISELDLNYEQYF; CDR3 DNA: TGTGCCATCAGTGAGTTGGACTTAAATTACGAGCAGTACTTC; V gene: TRBV10-3; J gene: TRBJ2-7; D gene: NA; clone size: NA
CDR3 protein: CASSLMRIYNEQFF; CDR3 DNA: TGTGCCAGCAGTCTCATGCGGATATACAATGAGCAGTTCTTC; V gene: TRBV6-5; J gene: TRBJ2-1; D gene: NA; clone size: NA
CDR3 protein: CASSKPRQANSGNTIYF; CDR3 DNA: TGTGCCAGCAGTAAACCCAGACAGGCCAACTCTGGAAACACCATATATTTT; V gene: TRBV28; J gene: TRBJ1-3; D gene: NA; clone size: many
CDR3 protein: CASSSGHYNYGYNF; CDR3 DNA: TGTGCCAGCAGTTCGGGACACTATAACTATGGCTACAACTTC; V gene: TRBV6-6; J gene: TRBJ1-2; D gene: NA; clone size: once
CDR3 protein: CASSYYTGTLYNEQFF; CDR3 DNA: TGTGCCAGCAGTTACTATACTGGGACGCTGTACAATGAGCAGTTCTTC; V gene: TRBV6-5; J gene: TRBJ2-1; D gene: NA; clone size: NA
CDR3 protein: CAWRSAGTGELFF; CDR3 DNA: TGTGCCTGGAGAAGTGCCGGAACCGGGGAGCTGTTTTTT; V gene: TRBV30; J gene: TRBJ2-2; D gene: NA; clone size: few
CDR3 protein: CASNLPPSQGTGAFF; CDR3 DNA: TGTGCCAGCAACTTGCCCCCCTCCCAGGGCACTGGAGCTTTCTTT; V gene: TRBV11-2; J gene: TRBJ1-1; D gene: NA; clone size: once
CDR3 protein: CASSLRQGGGVAFF; CDR3 DNA: TGTGCCAGCAGCTTACGTCAGGGCGGGGGTGTAGCTTTCTTT; V gene: TRBV11-2; J gene: TRBJ1-1; D gene: NA; clone size: NA
CDR3 protein: CASSMQYTQYF; CDR3 DNA: TGTGCCAGCAGCATGCAATATACGCAGTATTTT; V gene: TRBV11-2; J gene: TRBJ2-3; D gene: NA; clone size: NA
CDR3 protein: CASSLWLAGGKTQYF; CDR3 DNA: TGTGCCAGCAGCCTCTGGCTAGCGGGAGGGAAGACCCAGTACTTC; V gene: TRBV5-6; J gene: TRBJ2-5; D gene: TRBD2; clone size: NA